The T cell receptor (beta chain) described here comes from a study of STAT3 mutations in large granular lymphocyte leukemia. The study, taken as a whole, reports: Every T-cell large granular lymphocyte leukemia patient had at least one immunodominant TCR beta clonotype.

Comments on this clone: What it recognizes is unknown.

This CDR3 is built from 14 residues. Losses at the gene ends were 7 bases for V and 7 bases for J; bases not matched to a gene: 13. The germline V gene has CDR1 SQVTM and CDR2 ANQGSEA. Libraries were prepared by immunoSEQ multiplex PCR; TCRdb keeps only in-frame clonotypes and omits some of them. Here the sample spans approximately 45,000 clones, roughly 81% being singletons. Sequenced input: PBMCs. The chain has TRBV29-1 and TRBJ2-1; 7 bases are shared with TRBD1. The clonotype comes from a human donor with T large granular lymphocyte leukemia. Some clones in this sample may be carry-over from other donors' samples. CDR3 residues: CSGIGGNRGNEQFF. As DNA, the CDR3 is TGCAGCGGCATAGGGGGAAACAGGGGAAATGAGCAGTTCTTC.